The present T cell receptor beta chain was sequenced within a study of blood T cell repertoires in COVID-19. Study-level background: There were acute and convalescent COVID-19 samples, and they came from the United States, Italy and Spain. The cDNA or gDNA used as material had been derived from T cells, B-cell-depleted T cells, or PBMCs.

Membership in each cohort depended on participant-reported clinical history. Methods used by the authors: The authors estimated nucleated cell counts from reference gene primer amplification. Some clones are missing from TCRdb's copy, which holds only in-frame ones; the method was immunoSEQ multiplex PCR. The DNA was the basis for D and trimming; V, J and clone size are from that table. Of under 300,000 clones listed, approximately 90% are singletons. V was shortened by 3 bases and J by 0 bases, with 15 bases between the two germline ends. Germline-derived CDR1 and CDR2 are MDHEN and SYDVKM. The CDR3 runs 17 residues.

Sequences were obtained from PBMCs or T cells enriched from blood (not recorded which). The origin of this receptor is a woman between 40 and 50 years old with acute COVID-19. The chain employs TRBV28 and TRBJ1-5; D call uncertain. The CDR3 coding sequence is TGTGCCAGCAGTTTTCTTGTTCGTCGCGTTAGCAATCAGCCCCAGCATTTT. As protein: CASSFLVRRVSNQPQHF.